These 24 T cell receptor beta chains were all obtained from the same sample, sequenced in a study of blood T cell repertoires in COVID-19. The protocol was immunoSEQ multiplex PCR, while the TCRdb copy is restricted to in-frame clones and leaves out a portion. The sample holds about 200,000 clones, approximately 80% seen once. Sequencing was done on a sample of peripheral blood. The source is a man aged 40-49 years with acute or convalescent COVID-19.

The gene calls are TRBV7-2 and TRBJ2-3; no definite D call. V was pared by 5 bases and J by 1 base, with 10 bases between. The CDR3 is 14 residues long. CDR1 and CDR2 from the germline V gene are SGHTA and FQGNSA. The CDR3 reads CASSLLGGTDTQYF. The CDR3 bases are TGTGCCAGCAGCCTCCTAGGCGGCACAGATACGCAGTATTTT.

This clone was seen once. The CDR3 region is CASSPIRGNTEAFF. In nucleotides, the CDR3 is TGTGCCAGCAGCCCAATAAGGGGGAACACTGAAGCTTTCTTT. The V gene is TRBV6-5, the J gene TRBJ1-1; a possible D gene is TRBD1 (5 bases). V was pared by 6 bases and J by 1 base, with 12 bases between. Germline-derived CDR1 and CDR2 are MNHEY and SVGAGI. CDR3 size: 14 residues.

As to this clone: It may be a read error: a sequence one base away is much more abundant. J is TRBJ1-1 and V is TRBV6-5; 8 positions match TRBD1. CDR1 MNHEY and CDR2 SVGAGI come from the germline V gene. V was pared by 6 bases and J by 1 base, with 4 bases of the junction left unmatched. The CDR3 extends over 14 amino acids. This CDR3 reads CASRAGGENTEAFF. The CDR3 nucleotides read TGTGCCAGCAGGGCAGGGGGCGAGAACACTGAAGCTTTCTTT.

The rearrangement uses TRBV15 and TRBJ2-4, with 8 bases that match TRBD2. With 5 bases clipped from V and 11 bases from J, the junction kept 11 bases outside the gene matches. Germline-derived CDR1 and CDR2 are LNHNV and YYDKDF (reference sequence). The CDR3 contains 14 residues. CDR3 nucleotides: TGTGCCACCAGCGGATACATTTCGGGAGGGGTTCAGTACTTC. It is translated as CATSGYISGGVQYF.

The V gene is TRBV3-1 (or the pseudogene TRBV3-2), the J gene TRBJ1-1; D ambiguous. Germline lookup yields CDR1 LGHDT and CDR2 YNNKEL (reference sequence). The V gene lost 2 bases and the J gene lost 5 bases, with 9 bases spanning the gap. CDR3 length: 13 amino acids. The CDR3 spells CASSQMLRTEAFF. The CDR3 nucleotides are TGTGCCAGCAGCCAAATGTTGCGGACTGAAGCTTTCTTT.

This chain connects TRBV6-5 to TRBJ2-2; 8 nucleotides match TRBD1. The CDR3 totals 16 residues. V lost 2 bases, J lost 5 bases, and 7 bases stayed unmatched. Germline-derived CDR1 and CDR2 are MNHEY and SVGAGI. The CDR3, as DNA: TGTGCCAGCAGTTACCCATCCGGGACAGGAACCGGGGAGCTGTTTTTT. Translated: CASSYPSGTGTGELFF.

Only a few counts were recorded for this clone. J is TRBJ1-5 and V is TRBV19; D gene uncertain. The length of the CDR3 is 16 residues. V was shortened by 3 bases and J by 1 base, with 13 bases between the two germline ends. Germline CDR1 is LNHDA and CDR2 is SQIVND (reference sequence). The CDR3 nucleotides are TGTGCCAGTAGTATTAGTTCGGTACGGAGCAATCAGCCCCAGCATTTT. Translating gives CASSISSVRSNQPQHF.

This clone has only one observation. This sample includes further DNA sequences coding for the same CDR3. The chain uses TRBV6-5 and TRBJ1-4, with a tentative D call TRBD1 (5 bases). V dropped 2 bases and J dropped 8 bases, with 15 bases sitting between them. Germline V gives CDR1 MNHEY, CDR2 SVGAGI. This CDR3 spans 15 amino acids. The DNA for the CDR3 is TGTGCCAGCAGTTACCTTCGGGGGTTAGGGGAAAAACTGTTTTTT. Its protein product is CASSYLRGLGEKLFF.

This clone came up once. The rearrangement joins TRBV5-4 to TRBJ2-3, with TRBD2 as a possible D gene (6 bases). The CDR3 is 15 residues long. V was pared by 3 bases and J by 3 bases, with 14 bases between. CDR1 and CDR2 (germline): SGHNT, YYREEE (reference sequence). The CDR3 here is CASSSPGTPTDTQYF. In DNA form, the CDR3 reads TGTGCCAGCAGCTCCCCCGGGACTCCTACAGATACGCAGTATTTT.

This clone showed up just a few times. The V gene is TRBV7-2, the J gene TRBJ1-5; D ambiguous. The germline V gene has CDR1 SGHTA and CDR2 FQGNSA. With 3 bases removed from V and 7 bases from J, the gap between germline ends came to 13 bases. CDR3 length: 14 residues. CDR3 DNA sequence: TGTGCCAGCAGCTTTTCATCGGTGAGACAGCCCCAGCATTTT. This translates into CASSFSSVRQPQHF.

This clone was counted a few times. This CDR3 reads CASSLGGQGGETQYF. The CDR3, as DNA: TGTGCCAGCAGTTTAGGGGGACAGGGGGGAGAGACCCAGTACTTC. The chain carries TRBV28 and TRBJ2-5, with 11 bases lining up with TRBD1. With V trimmed by 2 bases and J by 4 bases, 3 bases remained unmatched. This CDR3 contains 15 residues. Germline V lookup: CDR1 MDHEN, CDR2 SYDVKM.

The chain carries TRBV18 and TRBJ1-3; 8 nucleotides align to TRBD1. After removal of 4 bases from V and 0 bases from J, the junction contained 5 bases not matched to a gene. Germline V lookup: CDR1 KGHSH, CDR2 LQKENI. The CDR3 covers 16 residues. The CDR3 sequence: CASSLRQGSSGNTIYF. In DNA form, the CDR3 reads TGTGCCAGCTCACTCCGACAGGGGAGCTCTGGAAACACCATATATTTT.

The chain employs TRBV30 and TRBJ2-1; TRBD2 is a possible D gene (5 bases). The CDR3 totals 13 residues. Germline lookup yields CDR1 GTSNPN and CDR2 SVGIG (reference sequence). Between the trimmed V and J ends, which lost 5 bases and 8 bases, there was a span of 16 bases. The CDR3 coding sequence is TGTGCCTGGCAGCGGAAGAATGGCGATGAGCAGTTCTTC. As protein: CAWQRKNGDEQFF. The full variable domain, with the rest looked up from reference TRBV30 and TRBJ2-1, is SQTIHQWPATLVQPVGSPLSLECTVEGTSNPNLYWYRQAAGRGLQLLFYSVGIGQISSEVPQNLSASRPQDRQFILSSKKLLLSDSGFYLCAWQRKNGDEQFFGPGTRLTVL.

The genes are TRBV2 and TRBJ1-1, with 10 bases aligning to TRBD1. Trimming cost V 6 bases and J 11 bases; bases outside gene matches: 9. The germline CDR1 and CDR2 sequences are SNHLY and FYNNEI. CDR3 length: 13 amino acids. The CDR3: CASRAGQGNGAFF. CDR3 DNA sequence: TGTGCCAGCAGGGCGGGACAGGGGAACGGGGCTTTCTTT.

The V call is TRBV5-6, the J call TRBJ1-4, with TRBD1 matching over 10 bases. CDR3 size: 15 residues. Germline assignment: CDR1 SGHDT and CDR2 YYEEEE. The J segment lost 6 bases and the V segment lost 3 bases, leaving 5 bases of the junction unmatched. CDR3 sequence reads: CASSYHDRGHEKLFF. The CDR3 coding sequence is TGTGCCAGCAGCTATCATGACAGGGGGCATGAAAAACTGTTTTTT. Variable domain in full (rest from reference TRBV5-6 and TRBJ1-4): DAGVTQSPTHLIKTRGQQVTLRCSPKSGHDTVSWYQQALGQGPQFIFQYYEEEERQRGNFPDRFSGHQFPNYSSELNVNALLLGDSALYLCASSYHDRGHEKLFFGSGTQLSVL.

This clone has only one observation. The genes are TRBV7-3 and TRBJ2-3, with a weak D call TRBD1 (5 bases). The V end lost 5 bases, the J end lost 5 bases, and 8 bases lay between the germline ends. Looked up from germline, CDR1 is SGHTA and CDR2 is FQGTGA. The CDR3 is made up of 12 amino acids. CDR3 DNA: TGTGCCAGCAGCGTCACAGGAGATACGCAGTATTTT. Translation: CASSVTGDTQYF. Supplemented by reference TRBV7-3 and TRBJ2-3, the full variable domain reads GAGVSQTPSNKVTEKGKYVELRCDPISGHTALYWYRQSLGQGPEFLIYFQGTGAADDSGLPNDRFFAVRPEGSVSTLKIQRTERGDSAVYLCASSVTGDTQYFGPGTRLTVL.

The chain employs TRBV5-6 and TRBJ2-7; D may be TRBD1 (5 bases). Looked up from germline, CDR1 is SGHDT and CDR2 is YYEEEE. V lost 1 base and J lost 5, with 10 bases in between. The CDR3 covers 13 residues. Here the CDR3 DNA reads TGTGCCAGCAGCTTGAGCAGGGTCCACGAGCAGTACTTC. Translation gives CASSLSRVHEQYF.

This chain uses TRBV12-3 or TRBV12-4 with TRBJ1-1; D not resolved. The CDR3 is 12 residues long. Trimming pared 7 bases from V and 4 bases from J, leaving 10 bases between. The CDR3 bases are TGTGCCAGCACCCCGACGGGCACTGAAGCTTTCTTT. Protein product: CASTPTGTEAFF.

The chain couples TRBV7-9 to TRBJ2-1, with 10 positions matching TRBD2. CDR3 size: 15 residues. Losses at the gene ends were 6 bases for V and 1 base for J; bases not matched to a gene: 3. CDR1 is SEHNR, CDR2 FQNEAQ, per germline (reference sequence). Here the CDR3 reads CASRRAGGSYNEQFF. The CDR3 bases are TGTGCCAGCAGGAGAGCGGGAGGGTCCTACAATGAGCAGTTCTTC.

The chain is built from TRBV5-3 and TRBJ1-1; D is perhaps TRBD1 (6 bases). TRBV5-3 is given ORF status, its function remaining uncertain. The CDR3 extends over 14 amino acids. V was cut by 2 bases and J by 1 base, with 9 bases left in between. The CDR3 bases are TGTGCCAGAAGCTTACGGACAGAGAACACTGAAGCTTTCTTT. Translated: CARSLRTENTEAFF.

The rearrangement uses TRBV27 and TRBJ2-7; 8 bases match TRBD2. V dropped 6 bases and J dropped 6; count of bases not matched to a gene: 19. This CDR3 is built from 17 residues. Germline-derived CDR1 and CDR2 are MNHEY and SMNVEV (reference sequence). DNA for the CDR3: TGTGCCAGCAGACCAACTCTAGCGGGCGGGAGTTTGAGCGAGCAGTACTTC. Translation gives CASRPTLAGGSLSEQYF.

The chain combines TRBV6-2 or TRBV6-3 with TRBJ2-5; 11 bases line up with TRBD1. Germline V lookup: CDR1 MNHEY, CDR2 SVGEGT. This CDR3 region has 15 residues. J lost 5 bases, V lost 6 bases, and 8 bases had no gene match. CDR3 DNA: TGTGCCAGCAGCAGGGACAGGGGGGTGATGGAGACCCAGTACTTC. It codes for CASSRDRGVMETQYF.

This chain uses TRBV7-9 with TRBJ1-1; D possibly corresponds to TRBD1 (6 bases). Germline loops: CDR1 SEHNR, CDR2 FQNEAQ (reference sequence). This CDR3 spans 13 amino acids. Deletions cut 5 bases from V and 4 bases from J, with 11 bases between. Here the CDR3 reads CASSPTGPTEAFF. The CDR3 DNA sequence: TGTGCCAGCAGCCCGACAGGACCCACTGAAGCTTTCTTT.

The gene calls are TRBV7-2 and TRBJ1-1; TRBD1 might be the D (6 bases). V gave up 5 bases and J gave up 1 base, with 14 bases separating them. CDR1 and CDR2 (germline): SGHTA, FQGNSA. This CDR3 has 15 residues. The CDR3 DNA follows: TGTGCCAGCAGCCAGACAGGTTATCCGAACACTGAAGCTTTCTTT. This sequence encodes CASSQTGYPNTEAFF.